This T cell receptor (beta chain) was documented in a study of identical twins. The V end lost 1 base, the J end lost 2 bases, and 8 bases lay between the germline ends. Germline CDR1 is MNHEY and CDR2 is SVGAGI. The CDR3 sequence is 14 residues long. One entry per CDR3 protein results from TCRdb running MiXCR on the 5' RACE reads. The sample yields 460,000 or so distinct CDR3 sequences, approximately 14% seen once. To note about this clonotype: As yet, its antigen is unknown.

Points from the study as a whole: Beta out-of-frame twin sharing showed a weaker excess. It was possible that invariant MAIT and iNKT cells partly confounded the zero-insertion analyses. The analysis was cross-sectional rather than longitudinal within donors.

This same sample was also taken into another study, of yellow fever vaccine responses in identical twins.

Input material: CD4+ T cells sorted from blood. The TCR comes from a woman younger than 35 in good health. The chain recombines TRBV6-5 with TRBJ1-1; D gene uncertain. The CDR3 DNA reads as TGTGCCAGCAGTTACTTCCAAGCTAACACTGAAGCTTTCTTT. Protein product: CASSYFQANTEAFF.